This T cell receptor (beta chain) derives from a study of cytomegalovirus exposure and HLA in healthy donors. Findings of the study overall: About 87% or about 30% of the time was how often most TCR beta V segments were productive, according to an earlier analysis. With later analysis, a missense DCLRE1C variant became linked to TCR beta V- and J-gene trimming.

A word on this clone: Its antigen is still unknown.

Use of 60 Vbeta and 13 Jbeta primers characterized the PCR. Some clones are missing from TCRdb's copy, which holds only in-frame ones; the method was immunoSEQ multiplex PCR. The sample lists approximately 150,000 clones, 82% seen once, with about 3.2% in the top ten. Germline values: CDR1 SGHNT, CDR2 YYREEE (reference sequence). V trimming: 4 bases; J trimming: 7 bases; junction bases outside the gene matches: 6. The CDR3 is 14 amino acids. The sample taken for sequencing was PBMCs. This sequence originates from a man between 18 and 35 years old in good health and CMV-seropositive. The V call is TRBV5-4, the J call TRBJ2-4, with 9 bases that match TRBD1. Here the CDR3 reads CASSLDRGFNIQYF. In DNA, the CDR3 is TGTGCCAGCAGCCTGGACAGGGGTTTCAACATTCAGTACTTC.